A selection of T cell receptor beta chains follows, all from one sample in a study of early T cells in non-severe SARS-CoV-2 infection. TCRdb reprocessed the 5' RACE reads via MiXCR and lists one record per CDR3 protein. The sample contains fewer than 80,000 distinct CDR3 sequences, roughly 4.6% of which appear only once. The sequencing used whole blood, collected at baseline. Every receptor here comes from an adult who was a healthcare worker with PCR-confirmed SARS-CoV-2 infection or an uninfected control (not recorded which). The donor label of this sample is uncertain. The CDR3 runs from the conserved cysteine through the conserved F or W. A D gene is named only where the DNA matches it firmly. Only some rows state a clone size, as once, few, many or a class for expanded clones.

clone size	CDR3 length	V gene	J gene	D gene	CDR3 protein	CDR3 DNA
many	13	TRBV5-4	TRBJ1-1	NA	CASSLELNTEAFF	TGTGCCAGCAGCTTGGAACTGAACACTGAAGCTTTCTTT
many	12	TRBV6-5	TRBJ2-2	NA	CASRQETGELFF	TGTGCCAGCAGACAGGAAACCGGGGAGCTGTTTTTT
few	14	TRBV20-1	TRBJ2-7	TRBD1	CSASNRGESYEQYF	TGCAGTGCTAGCAACAGGGGAGAATCCTACGAGCAGTACTTC
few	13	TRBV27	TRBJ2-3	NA	CASSFSVADTQYF	TGTGCCAGCAGTTTTAGTGTCGCAGATACGCAGTATTTT
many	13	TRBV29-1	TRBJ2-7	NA	CSVIDSKTYEQYF	TGCAGCGTTATAGACAGCAAAACCTACGAGCAGTACTTC
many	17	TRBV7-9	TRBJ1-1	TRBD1	CASSLITGTGLNTEAFF	TGTGCCAGCAGCTTGATCACCGGGACAGGGTTGAACACTGAAGCTTTCTTT
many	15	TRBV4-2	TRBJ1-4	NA	CASSQEADAREKLFF	TGTGCCAGCAGCCAAGAGGCCGATGCGAGGGAAAAACTGTTTTTT
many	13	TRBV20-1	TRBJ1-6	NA	CSASGPGAGGGHF	TGCAGTGCAAGTGGCCCGGGGGCGGGAGGAGGACACTTT
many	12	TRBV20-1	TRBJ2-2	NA	CSAPRGAGELFF	TGCAGTGCGCCGAGGGGTGCCGGGGAGCTGTTTTTT
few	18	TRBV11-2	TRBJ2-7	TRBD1	CASSLPGGRGSKNYEQYF	TGTGCCAGCAGCTTACCAGGGGGACGTGGTTCCAAAAACTACGAGCAGTACTTC
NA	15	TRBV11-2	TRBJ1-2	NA	CASSLSPDAGYGYTF	TGTGCCAGCAGCTTATCGCCGGACGCTGGATATGGCTACACCTTC
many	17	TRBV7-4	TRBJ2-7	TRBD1	CASSLGPGTAVYDEQYF	TGTGCCAGCAGCTTAGGGCCGGGGACAGCGGTCTACGACGAGCAGTACTTC
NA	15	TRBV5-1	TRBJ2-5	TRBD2	CASSLQGNSGEAPYF	TGCGCCAGCAGCTTGCAGGGAAATAGCGGGGAGGCGCCGTACTTC
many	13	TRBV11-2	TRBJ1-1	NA	CASSQGQNTEAFF	TGTGCCAGCAGCCAGGGACAGAACACTGAAGCTTTCTTT
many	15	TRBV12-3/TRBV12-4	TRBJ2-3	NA	CASSPYYSSTDTQYF	TGTGCCAGCAGCCCCTACTATTCTAGCACAGATACGCAGTATTTT
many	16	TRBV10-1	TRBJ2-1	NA	CASSESGSAPRDEQFF	TGCGCCAGCAGTGAGTCGGGTAGCGCCCCACGGGATGAGCAGTTCTTC
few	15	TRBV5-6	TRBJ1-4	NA	CASSYRTVRNEKLFF	TGTGCCAGCAGCTACAGGACAGTGCGGAATGAAAAACTGTTTTTT
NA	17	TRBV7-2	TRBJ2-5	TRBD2	CASSLAGIAGVVETQYF	TGTGCCAGCAGCTTAGCAGGGATAGCGGGGGTTGTAGAGACCCAGTACTTC
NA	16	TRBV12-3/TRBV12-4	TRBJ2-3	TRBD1	CASSFSGTGLEVTQYF	TGTGCCAGCAGTTTCTCAGGGACAGGCCTCGAGGTTACGCAGTATTTT
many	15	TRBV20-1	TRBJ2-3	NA	CSAREGGAGTDTQYF	TGCAGTGCTAGAGAGGGCGGGGCGGGAACAGATACGCAGTATTTT
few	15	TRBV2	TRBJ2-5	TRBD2	CASSDGRGVQETQYF	TGTGCCAGCAGTGATGGACGGGGGGTCCAAGAGACCCAGTACTTC
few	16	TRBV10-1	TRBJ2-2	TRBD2	CASSESGGAWSGELFF	TGCGCCAGCAGTGAAAGCGGGGGGGCCTGGTCCGGGGAGCTGTTTTTT
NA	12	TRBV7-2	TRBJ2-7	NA	CASSLAVAEQYF	TGTGCCAGCAGCTTAGCAGTAGCTGAGCAGTACTTC
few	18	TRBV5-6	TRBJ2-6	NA	CASSLIPTVRSGANVLTF	TGTGCCAGCAGCTTGATCCCCACTGTTCGCTCTGGGGCCAACGTCCTGACTTTC
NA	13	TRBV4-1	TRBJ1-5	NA	CASSQGSNQPQHF	TGCGCCAGCAGCCAGGGGAGTAATCAGCCCCAGCATTTT
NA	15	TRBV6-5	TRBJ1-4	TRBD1	CASRSRDRVNEKLFF	TGTGCCAGCCGGTCGCGGGACAGGGTCAATGAAAAACTGTTTTTT
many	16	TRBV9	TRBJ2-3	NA	CASSWNGLGGTDTQYF	TGTGCCAGCAGTTGGAACGGACTGGGAGGCACAGATACGCAGTATTTT
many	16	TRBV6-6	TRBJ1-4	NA	CASSYSRGGSDEKLFF	TGTGCCAGCAGTTACTCGAGGGGGGGGAGCGATGAAAAACTGTTTTTT
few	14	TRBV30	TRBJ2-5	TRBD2	CAWSEKRGRETQYF	TGTGCCTGGAGTGAAAAGCGGGGACGGGAGACCCAGTACTTC
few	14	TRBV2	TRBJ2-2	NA	CASSETRQTGELFF	TGTGCCAGCAGTGAAACTCGACAGACCGGGGAGCTGTTTTTT
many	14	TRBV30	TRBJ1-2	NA	CAWSVQGSFYGYTF	TGTGCCTGGAGTGTCCAGGGGTCATTCTATGGCTACACCTTC
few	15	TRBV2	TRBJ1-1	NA	CASSGSRGQNTEAFF	TGTGCCAGCAGTGGATCTAGAGGGCAGAACACTGAAGCTTTCTTT
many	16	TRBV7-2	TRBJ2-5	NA	CASSLERTERQETQYF	TGTGCCAGCAGCTTAGAACGGACAGAACGTCAAGAGACCCAGTACTTC
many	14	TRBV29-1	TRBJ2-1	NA	CSMVLGSLGDEQFF	TGCAGCATGGTCCTGGGTAGTCTCGGGGATGAGCAGTTCTTC
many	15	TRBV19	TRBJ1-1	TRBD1	CASSRDRGRATEAFF	TGTGCCAGTAGCCGGGACAGGGGGCGAGCCACTGAAGCTTTCTTT
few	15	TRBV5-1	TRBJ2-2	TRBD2	CASSFLAGDTGELFF	TGCGCCAGCAGCTTCCTAGCGGGGGACACCGGGGAGCTGTTTTTT
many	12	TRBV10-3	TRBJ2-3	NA	CAISEMADTQYF	TGTGCCATCAGTGAGATGGCAGATACGCAGTATTTT
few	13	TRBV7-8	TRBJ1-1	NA	CASSLGQGGGAFF	TGTGCCAGCAGTTTGGGGCAGGGAGGTGGAGCTTTCTTT
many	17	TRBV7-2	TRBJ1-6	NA	CASSLGEGFRYNSPLHF	TGTGCCAGCAGCTTAGGGGAGGGGTTCCGCTATAATTCACCCCTCCACTTT
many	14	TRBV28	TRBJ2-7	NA	CASRSDSLPYEQYF	TGTGCCAGCAGGTCAGACAGCCTCCCCTACGAGCAGTACTTC
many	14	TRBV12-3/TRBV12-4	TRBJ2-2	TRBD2	CAVAGGLYTGELFF	TGTGCCGTTGCGGGGGGGTTATACACCGGGGAGCTTTTTTTT
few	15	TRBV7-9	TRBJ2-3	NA	CASSLGRGSTDTQYF	TGTGCCAGCAGCTTGGGTAGGGGCAGCACAGATACGCAGTATTTT
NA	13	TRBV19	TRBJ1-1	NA	CASSIGRGTEAFF	TGTGCCAGTAGTATAGGCAGGGGCACTGAAGCTTTCTTT
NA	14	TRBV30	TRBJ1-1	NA	CARLSPVGDAEAFF	TGTGCCCGTCTTTCTCCCGTGGGAGATGCTGAAGCTTTCTTT
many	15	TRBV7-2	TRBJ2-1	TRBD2	CASTPGTSSYNEQFF	TGTGCCAGCACCCCAGGGACTAGCTCCTACAATGAGCAGTTCTTC
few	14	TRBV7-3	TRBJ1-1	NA	CASSLGLGNTEAFF	TGTGCCAGCAGCTTAGGGCTGGGGAACACTGAAGCTTTCTTT
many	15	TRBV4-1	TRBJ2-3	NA	CASSQSGTRTDTQYF	TGCGCCAGCAGCCAGTCGGGGACCCGCACAGATACGCAGTATTTT
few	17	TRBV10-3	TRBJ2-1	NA	CAISGRRENRARDEQFF	TGTGCCATCAGTGGGAGGAGGGAAAACAGGGCAAGGGATGAGCAGTTCTTC
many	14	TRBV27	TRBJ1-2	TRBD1	CASSPDRGRGGYTF	TGTGCCAGCAGTCCGGACAGGGGGCGAGGTGGCTACACCTTC
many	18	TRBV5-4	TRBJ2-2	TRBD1	CASSSAPGRQGVTGELFF	TGTGCCAGCAGCTCGGCCCCTGGCAGACAGGGGGTCACCGGGGAGCTGTTTTTT
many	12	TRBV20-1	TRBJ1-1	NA	CSAGTANTEAFF	TGCAGTGCTGGGACTGCGAACACTGAAGCTTTCTTT
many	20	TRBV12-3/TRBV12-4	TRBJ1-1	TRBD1	CASSLGGSFGTGALNTEAFF	TGTGCCAGCAGTTTAGGTGGTTCTTTTGGGACAGGGGCCCTGAACACTGAAGCTTTCTTT
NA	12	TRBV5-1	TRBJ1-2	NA	CASSFQGLGYTF	TGCGCCAGCAGCTTTCAGGGCCTTGGCTACACCTTC
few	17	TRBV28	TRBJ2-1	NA	CASPPSGGTRTGNEQFF	TGTGCCAGTCCCCCAAGTGGAGGGACCCGCACCGGCAATGAGCAGTTCTTC
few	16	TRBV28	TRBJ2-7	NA	CASSSRRSGRRYEQYF	TGTGCCAGCAGTTCCAGAAGGTCGGGTCGGCGATACGAGCAGTACTTC
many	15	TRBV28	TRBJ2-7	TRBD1	CASSFQGVVSYEQYF	TGTGCCAGCAGTTTTCAGGGGGTGGTCTCCTACGAGCAGTACTTC
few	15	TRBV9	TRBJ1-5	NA	CASSAGTHGNQPQHF	TGTGCCAGCAGCGCTGGGACCCATGGCAATCAGCCCCAGCATTTT
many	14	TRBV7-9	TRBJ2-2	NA	CASSTGLRNPELFF	TGTGCCAGCAGCACGGGACTGCGTAACCCGGAGCTGTTTTTT
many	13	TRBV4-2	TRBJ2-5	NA	CASSQDPLETQYF	TGTGCCAGCAGCCAAGACCCCCTAGAGACCCAGTACTTC
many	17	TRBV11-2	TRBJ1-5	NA	CASSLSVRGLSNQPQHF	TGTGCCAGCAGCTTATCCGTCAGGGGCCTTAGTAATCAGCCCCAGCATTTT